A selection of T cell receptor beta chains follows, all from one sample in a study of OX40 agonist ivuxolimab in advanced cancers. TCRdb's table, derived via immunoSEQ multiplex PCR, lists solely in-frame clones and lacks some. The sample lists approximately 130,000 clones, under 95% occurring once. Sequencing was performed on CD4+ or CD8+ T cells sorted from blood, taken in a trial of the OX40 agonist ivuxolimab. Every receptor here comes from an adult with an advanced solid tumor such as melanoma, head and neck, liver or kidney cancer. Both conserved end residues are part of each CDR3. A D gene is named only where the DNA matches it firmly. Rows give clone size only sometimes, using once, few, many, or a class for an expanded clone.

NA	NA	TRBV18	TRBJ2-7	CASSPTSQHEQYF	TGTGCCAGCTCACCTACATCACAACACGAGCAGTACTTC
NA	NA	TRBV7-2	TRBJ1-4	CASSLEGGGAGEKLFF	TGTGCCAGCAGCTTAGAGGGGGGGGGCGCTGGCGAAAAACTGTTTTTT
TRBD2	NA	TRBV30	TRBJ2-3	CAWASGSPYTQYF	TGTGCCTGGGCGAGCGGGAGTCCATATACGCAGTATTTT
NA	once	TRBV7-9	TRBJ1-1	CASSLNTGEAFF	TGTGCCAGCAGCTTAAATACCGGGGAAGCTTTCTTT
NA	once	TRBV6-5	TRBJ1-1	CASSGPLNTEAFF	TGTGCCAGCAGTGGACCTCTGAACACTGAAGCTTTCTTT
NA	NA	TRBV11-2	TRBJ2-1	CASSRADSDNEQFF	TGTGCCAGCAGCCGGGCTGACAGTGACAATGAGCAGTTCTTC
TRBD2	NA	TRBV7-2	TRBJ2-2	CASILLTTSGGAGELFF	TGTGCCAGCATCCTACTAACGACTAGCGGGGGGGCCGGGGAGCTGTTTTTT
NA	once	TRBV19	TRBJ2-7	CASSIPRVPYEQYF	TGTGCCAGTAGTATCCCCAGGGTCCCCTACGAGCAGTACTTC
TRBD1	NA	TRBV6-5	TRBJ2-7	CASSTTTGGLEQYF	TGTGCCAGCAGTACAACAACAGGGGGCCTCGAGCAGTACTTC
NA	NA	TRBV5-1	TRBJ2-2	CASSLVLTNTGELFF	TGCGCCAGCAGCTTGGTACTAACGAACACCGGGGAGCTGTTTTTT
TRBD1	NA	TRBV7-3	TRBJ2-7	CASSLDRGSEQYF	TGTGCCAGCAGCCTGGACAGGGGCTCCGAGCAGTACTTC
NA	NA	TRBV18	TRBJ1-1	CASSPGGVQDTEAFF	TGTGCCAGCTCACCGGGGGGGGTTCAAGACACTGAAGCTTTCTTT
NA	NA	TRBV5-1	TRBJ1-4	CASSFSRNEKLFF	TGCGCCAGCAGCTTCTCCAGGAATGAAAAACTGTTTTTT
TRBD1	few	TRBV5-6	TRBJ1-1	CASSFGQVFTEAFF	TGTGCCAGCAGCTTCGGACAGGTCTTCACTGAAGCTTTCTTT
NA	NA	TRBV6-6	TRBJ1-6	CASSNPGSPLHF	TGTGCCAGCAGTAACCCCGGTTCACCCCTCCACTTT
NA	NA	TRBV5-4	TRBJ1-6	CASSLAGASPLHF	TGTGCCAGCAGCTTGGCCGGGGCCTCACCCCTCCACTTT
NA	NA	TRBV5-1	TRBJ1-3	CASSLEQSVSGNTIYF	TGCGCCAGCAGCTTAGAACAGTCGGTCTCTGGAAACACCATATATTTT
NA	NA	TRBV29-1	TRBJ2-5	CSVQSPETQYF	TGCAGCGTACAAAGCCCAGAGACCCAGTACTTC
NA	NA	TRBV7-2	TRBJ1-5	CASSEEVGRTQPQHF	TGTGCCAGCAGCGAAGAGGTCGGGAGGACCCAGCCCCAGCATTTT
TRBD2	NA	TRBV6-4	TRBJ2-5	CASSDPSGEVRETQYF	TGTGCCAGCAGTGACCCTAGCGGGGAAGTTCGGGAGACCCAGTACTTC
NA	NA	TRBV21-1	TRBJ2-7	CASSKVDSGSSHEQYF	TGTGCCAGCAGCAAAGTGGATAGCGGGAGCTCCCACGAGCAGTACTTC
NA	NA	TRBV19	TRBJ2-1	CASSIDRNNEQFF	TGTGCCAGTAGTATAGACAGGAACAATGAGCAGTTCTTC
NA	NA	TRBV5-6	TRBJ2-7	CASNSGLVDEQYF	TGTGCCAGCAACTCCGGGCTGGTCGACGAGCAGTACTTC
NA	NA	TRBV4-3	TRBJ1-1	CASSRGEHLNTEAFF	TGCGCCAGCAGCCGGGGGGAACACTTGAACACTGAAGCTTTCTTT
NA	NA	TRBV4-2	TRBJ1-6	CASSLDHRNSPLHF	TGTGCCAGCAGCTTGGACCATAGGAATTCACCCCTCCACTTT
NA	NA	TRBV28	TRBJ1-5	CASKRSVRELGPRVQPQHF	TGTGCCAGCAAGCGGTCGGTCCGGGAATTAGGCCCGAGGGTTCAGCCCCAGCATTTT
NA	NA	TRBV5-1	TRBJ2-5	CASSDAETQYF	TGCGCCAGCAGCGACGCAGAGACCCAGTACTTC
NA	NA	TRBV5-1	TRBJ1-5	CASSPGTASEQPQHF	TGCGCCAGCAGCCCCGGGACGGCTTCGGAACAGCCCCAGCATTTT
TRBD2	once	TRBV15	TRBJ2-7	CATSRNLAAHEQYF	TGTGCCACCAGCAGAAACCTAGCGGCCCACGAGCAGTACTTC
NA	NA	TRBV4-3	TRBJ2-7	CASSRAQKGEQYF	TGCGCCAGCAGCCGAGCACAGAAGGGCGAGCAGTACTTC
TRBD1	NA	TRBV23-1	TRBJ1-1	CASSATTGGQNVNTEAFF	TGCGCCTCCTCCGCAACGACAGGGGGCCAGAATGTGAACACTGAAGCTTTCTTT
NA	few	TRBV15	TRBJ1-2	CATSIQGSYGYTF	TGTGCCACCAGCATACAGGGTAGCTATGGCTACACCTTC
NA	NA	TRBV4-3	TRBJ2-7	CASSRQEGGRSEQYF	TGCGCCAGCAGCCGCCAAGAAGGTGGCCGGAGCGAGCAGTACTTC
NA	NA	TRBV5-6	TRBJ1-3	CASSLFDPGSSGNTIYF	TGTGCCAGCAGCTTGTTTGATCCGGGGAGCTCTGGAAACACCATATATTTT
NA	NA	TRBV7-8	TRBJ2-1	CASSLGQSSNNEQFF	TGTGCCAGCAGCTTAGGACAATCGAGCAACAATGAGCAGTTCTTC
TRBD2	NA	TRBV19	TRBJ2-2	CASSPPASGNTGELFF	TGTGCCAGTAGCCCCCCGGCTAGCGGGAACACCGGGGAGCTGTTTTTT
NA	once	TRBV28	TRBJ1-2	CASLSYGYTF	TGTGCCAGCCTCAGCTATGGCTACACCTTC
NA	NA	TRBV4-1	TRBJ1-3	CASSQETVGNTIYF	TGCGCCAGCAGCCAGGAGACAGTGGGAAACACCATATATTTT
TRBD2	NA	TRBV7-7	TRBJ2-1	CASSLGGGITDLHNEQFF	TGTGCCAGCAGCTTAGGCGGGGGGATCACCGATCTACACAATGAGCAGTTCTTC
NA	NA	TRBV20-1	TRBJ1-2	CSAPTKGGYTF	TGCAGTGCTCCTACTAAGGGTGGCTACACCTTC
NA	NA	TRBV5-5	TRBJ1-4	CASSLAPGADEKLFF	TGTGCCAGCAGCTTGGCCCCGGGGGCCGATGAAAAACTGTTTTTT
NA	NA	TRBV7-2	TRBJ2-5	CASSRYGFERVQETQYF	TGTGCCAGCAGCCGCTACGGGTTTGAGCGGGTACAAGAGACCCAGTACTTC
NA	NA	TRBV7-9	TRBJ1-2	CASSLGVAGVYGYTF	TGTGCCAGCAGCTTAGGAGTGGCAGGTGTCTATGGCTACACCTTC
TRBD1	NA	TRBV28	TRBJ2-7	CASSLYRQGAAYGEYF	TGTGCCAGCAGTTTATACCGACAGGGGGCGGCCTACGGGGAGTACTTC
NA	NA	TRBV4-1	TRBJ2-1	CASSQGYEQFF	TGCGCCAGCAGCCAAGGGTATGAGCAGTTCTTC